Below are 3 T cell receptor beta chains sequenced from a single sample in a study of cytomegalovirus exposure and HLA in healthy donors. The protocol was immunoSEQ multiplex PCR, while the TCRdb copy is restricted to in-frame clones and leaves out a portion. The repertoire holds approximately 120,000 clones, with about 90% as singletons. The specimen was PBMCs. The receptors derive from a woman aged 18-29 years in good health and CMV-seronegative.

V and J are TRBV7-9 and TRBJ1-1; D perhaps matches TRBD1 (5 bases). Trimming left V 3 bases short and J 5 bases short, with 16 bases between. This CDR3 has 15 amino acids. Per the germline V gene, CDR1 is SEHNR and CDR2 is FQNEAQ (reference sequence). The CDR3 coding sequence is TGTGCCAGCAGCTTTCAGGGCCAGGGAAATACTGAAGCTTTCTTT. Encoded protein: CASSFQGQGNTEAFF.

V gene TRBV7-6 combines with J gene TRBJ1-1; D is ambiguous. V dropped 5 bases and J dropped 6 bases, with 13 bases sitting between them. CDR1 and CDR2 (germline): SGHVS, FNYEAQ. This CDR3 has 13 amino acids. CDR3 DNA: TGTGCCAGCAGCCCGGAGAGGGCGGCTGAAGCTTTCTTT. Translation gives CASSPERAAEAFF.

For the CDR3, the DNA is TGTGCCAGCAGCTTAAGTCTAGCGAACGAGCAGTACTTC. Its protein is CASSLSLANEQYF. The chain couples TRBV7-9 to TRBJ2-7; perhaps TRBD2 as D (6 bases). V lost 2 bases and J 5 bases, leaving 10 bases between the germline ends. The germline V gene has CDR1 SEHNR and CDR2 FQNEAQ (reference sequence). CDR3 length: 13 residues.